The present T cell receptor beta chain was sequenced within a study of T cell responses to AZD1222 COVID-19 vaccine. Overall study findings and caveats: Most donors were white British, females outnumbered males, and clonal diversity was possibly underestimated. Regions left unmutated in variants are reportedly the target of nearly half of spike-specific TCRs. Vaccine-associated CD4 TCRs ranged over spike, dominating at 160-218 and 743-854.

Regarding this clone: Its antigen remains unknown.

The germline gives CDR1 LGHDT, CDR2 YNNKEL (reference sequence). CDR3 length equals 13 residues. The germline V and J ends were trimmed by 1 base and 7 bases, with 7 bases remaining between them. The protocol was immunoSEQ multiplex PCR, while the TCRdb copy is restricted to in-frame clones and leaves out a portion. This table holds some 100,000 clones, about nine tenths found once. Here the sequenced sample was peripheral blood, taken on day 0 of AZD1222 vaccination. This TCR derives from an adult in good health. V and J are TRBV3-1 (or the pseudogene TRBV3-2) and TRBJ1-4; possible D gene TRBD1, 5 bases. The chain's CDR3 is CASSQAGFEKLFF. CDR3 sequence (DNA): TGTGCCAGCAGCCAAGCAGGGTTTGAAAAACTGTTTTTT.